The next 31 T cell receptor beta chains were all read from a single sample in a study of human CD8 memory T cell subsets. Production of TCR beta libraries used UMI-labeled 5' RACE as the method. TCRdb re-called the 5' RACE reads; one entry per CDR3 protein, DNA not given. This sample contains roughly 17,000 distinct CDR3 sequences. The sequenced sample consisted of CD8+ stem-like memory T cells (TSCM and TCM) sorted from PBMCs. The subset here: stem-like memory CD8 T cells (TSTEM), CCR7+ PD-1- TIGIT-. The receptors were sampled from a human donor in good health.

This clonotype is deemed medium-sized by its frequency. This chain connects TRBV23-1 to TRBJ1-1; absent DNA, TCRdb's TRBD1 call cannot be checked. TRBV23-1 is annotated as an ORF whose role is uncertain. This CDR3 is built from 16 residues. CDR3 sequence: CASSHPLKSMNTEAFF.

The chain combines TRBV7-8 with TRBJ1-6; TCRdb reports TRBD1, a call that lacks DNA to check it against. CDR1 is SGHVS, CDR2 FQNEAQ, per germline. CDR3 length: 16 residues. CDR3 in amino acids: CASSLGPGASNSPLHF.

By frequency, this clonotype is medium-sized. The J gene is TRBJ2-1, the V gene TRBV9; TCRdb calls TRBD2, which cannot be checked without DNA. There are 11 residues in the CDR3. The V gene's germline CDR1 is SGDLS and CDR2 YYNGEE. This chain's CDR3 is CASSTSAEQFF.

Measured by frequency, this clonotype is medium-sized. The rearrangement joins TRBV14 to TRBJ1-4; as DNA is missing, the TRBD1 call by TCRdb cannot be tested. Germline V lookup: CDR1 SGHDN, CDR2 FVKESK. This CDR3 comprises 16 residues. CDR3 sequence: CASSHRTTATNEKLFF.

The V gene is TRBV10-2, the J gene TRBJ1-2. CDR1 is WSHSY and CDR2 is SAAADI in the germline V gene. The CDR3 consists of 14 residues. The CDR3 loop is CASSPAGEDYGYTF.

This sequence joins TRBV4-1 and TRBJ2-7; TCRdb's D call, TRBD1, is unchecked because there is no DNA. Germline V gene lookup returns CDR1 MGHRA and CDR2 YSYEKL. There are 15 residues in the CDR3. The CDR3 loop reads CASSQEVSGADEQYF.

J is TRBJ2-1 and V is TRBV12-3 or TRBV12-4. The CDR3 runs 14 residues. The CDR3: CASSLGGGNNEQFF.

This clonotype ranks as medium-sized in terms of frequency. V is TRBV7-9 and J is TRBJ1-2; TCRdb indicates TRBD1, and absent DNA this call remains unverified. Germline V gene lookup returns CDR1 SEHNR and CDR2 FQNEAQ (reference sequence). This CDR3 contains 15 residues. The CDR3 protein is CASSLGGGQSYGYTF.

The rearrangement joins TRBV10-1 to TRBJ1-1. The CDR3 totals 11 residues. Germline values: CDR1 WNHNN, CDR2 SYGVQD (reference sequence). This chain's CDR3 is CASSETGEAFF.

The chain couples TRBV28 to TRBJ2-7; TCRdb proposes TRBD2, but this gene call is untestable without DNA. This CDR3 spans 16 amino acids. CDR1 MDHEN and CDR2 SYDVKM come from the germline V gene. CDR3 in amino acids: CASSSKTSGRTYEQYF.

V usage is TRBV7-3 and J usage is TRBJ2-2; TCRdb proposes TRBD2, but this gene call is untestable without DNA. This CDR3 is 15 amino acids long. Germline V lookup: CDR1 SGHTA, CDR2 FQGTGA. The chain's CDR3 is CASSLLAGSHGELFF.

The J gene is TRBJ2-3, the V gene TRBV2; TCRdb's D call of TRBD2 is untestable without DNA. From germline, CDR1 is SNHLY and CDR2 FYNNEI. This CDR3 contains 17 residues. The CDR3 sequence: CASSDGSVAGGTDTQYF. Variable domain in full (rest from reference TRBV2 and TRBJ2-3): EPEVTQTPSHQVTQMGQEVILRCVPISNHLYFYWYRQILGQKVEFLVSFYNNEISEKSEIFDDQFSVERPDGSNFTLKIRSTKLEDSAMYFCASSDGSVAGGTDTQYFGPGTRLTVL.

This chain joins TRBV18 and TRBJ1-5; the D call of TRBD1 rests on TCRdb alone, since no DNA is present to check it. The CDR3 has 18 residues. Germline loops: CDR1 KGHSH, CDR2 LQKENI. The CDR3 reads CASSPNPGQGRSSQPQHF.

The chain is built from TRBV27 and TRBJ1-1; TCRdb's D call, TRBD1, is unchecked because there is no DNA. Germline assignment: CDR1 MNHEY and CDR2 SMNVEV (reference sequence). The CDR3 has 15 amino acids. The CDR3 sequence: CASSPIQGRITEAFF.

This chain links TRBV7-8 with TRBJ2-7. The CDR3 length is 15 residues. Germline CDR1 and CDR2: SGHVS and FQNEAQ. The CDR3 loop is CASSLAFDHSYEQYF.

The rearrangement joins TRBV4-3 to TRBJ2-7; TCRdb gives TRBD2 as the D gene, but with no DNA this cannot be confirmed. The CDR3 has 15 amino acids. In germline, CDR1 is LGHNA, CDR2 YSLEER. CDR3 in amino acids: CASSQEAGNSYEQYF.

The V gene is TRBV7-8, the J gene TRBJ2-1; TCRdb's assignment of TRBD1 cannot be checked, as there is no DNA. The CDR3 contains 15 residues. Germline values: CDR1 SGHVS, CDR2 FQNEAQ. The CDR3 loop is CASRDRVDTYNEQFF.

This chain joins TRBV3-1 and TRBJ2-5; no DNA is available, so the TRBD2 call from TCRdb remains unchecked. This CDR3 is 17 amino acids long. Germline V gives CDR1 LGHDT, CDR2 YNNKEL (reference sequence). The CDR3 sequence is CASSQEIMGPQQETQYF.

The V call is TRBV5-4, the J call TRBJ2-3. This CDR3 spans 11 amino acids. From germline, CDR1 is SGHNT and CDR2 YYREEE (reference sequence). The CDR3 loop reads CASSITDTQYF. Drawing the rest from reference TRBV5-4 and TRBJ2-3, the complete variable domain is ETGVTQSPTHLIKTRGQQVTLRCSSQSGHNTVSWYQQALGQGPQFIFQYYREEENGRGNFPPRFSGLQFPNYSSELNVNALELDDSALYLCASSITDTQYFGPGTRLTVL.

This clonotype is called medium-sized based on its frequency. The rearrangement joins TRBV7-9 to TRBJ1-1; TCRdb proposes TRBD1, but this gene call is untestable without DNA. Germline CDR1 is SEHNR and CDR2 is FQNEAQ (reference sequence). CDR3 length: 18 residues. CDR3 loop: CASSSPGQGAYLNTEAFF. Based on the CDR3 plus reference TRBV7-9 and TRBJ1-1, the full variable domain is DTGVSQNPRHKITKRGQNVTFRCDPISEHNRLYWYRQTLGQGPEFLTYFQNEAQLEKSRLLSDRFSAERPKGSFSTLEIQRTEQGDSAMYLCASSSPGQGAYLNTEAFFGQGTRLTVV.

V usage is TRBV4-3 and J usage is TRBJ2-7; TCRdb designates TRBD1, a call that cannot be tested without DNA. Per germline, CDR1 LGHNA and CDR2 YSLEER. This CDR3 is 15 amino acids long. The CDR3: CASSQDPGTAYEQYF.

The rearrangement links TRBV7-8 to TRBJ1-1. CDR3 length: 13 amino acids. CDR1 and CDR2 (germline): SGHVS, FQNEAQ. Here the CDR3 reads CASSGGVNTEAFF.

CDR3 region: CASSEPGLAGGTDTQYF. This rearrangement joins TRBV6-2 or TRBV6-3 to TRBJ2-3; checking the TCRdb D call of TRBD2 is not possible without DNA. This CDR3 spans 17 amino acids. Germline CDR1 MNHEY, CDR2 SVGEGT.

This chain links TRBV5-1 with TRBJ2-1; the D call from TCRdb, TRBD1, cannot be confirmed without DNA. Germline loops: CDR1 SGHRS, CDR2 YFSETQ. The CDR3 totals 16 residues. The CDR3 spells CASSETAKGSYNEQFF.

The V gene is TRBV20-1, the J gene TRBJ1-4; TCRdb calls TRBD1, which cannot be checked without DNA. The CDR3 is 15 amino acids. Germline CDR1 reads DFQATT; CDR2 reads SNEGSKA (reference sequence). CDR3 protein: CSASGYGTGDEKLFF.

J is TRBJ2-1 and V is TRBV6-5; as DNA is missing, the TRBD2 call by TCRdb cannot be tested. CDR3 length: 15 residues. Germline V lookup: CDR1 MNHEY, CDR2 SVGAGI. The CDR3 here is CASSPWTAADNEQFF.

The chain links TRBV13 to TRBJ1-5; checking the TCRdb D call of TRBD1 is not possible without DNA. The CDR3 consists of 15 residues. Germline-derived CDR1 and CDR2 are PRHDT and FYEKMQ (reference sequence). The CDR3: CASSLGGGAKQPQHF.

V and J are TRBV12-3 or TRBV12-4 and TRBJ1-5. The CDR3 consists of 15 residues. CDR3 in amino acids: CASSLESYSNQPQHF.

The CDR3 reads CSVLQGDSNQPQHF. J is TRBJ1-5 and V is TRBV29-1; TCRdb reports TRBD1, a call that lacks DNA to check it against. Germline CDR1 reads SQVTM; CDR2 reads ANQGSEA. The CDR3 has 14 residues. The complete variable domain, with remaining parts taken from reference TRBV29-1 and TRBJ1-5, reads SAVISQKPSRDICQRGTSLTIQCQVDSQVTMMFWYRQQPGQSLTLIATANQGSEATYESGFVIDKFPISRPNLTFSTLTVSNMSPEDSSIYLCSVLQGDSNQPQHFGDGTRLSIL.

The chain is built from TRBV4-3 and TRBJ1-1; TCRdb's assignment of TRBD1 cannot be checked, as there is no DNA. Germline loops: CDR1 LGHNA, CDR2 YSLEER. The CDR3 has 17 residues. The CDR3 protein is CASSQEVTGVLATEAFF.

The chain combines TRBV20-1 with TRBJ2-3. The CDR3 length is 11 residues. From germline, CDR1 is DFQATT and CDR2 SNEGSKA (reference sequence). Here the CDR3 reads CSARLPDTQYF.